The present T cell receptor (beta chain) was sequenced within a study of OX40 agonist ivuxolimab in advanced cancers. The CDR3 sequence is 12 residues long. Germline-derived CDR1 and CDR2 are SGHTS and YDEGEE. With 5 bases clipped from V and 4 bases from J, the junction kept 3 bases outside the gene matches. There are a few counts of this clone. Antigen specificity is unknown. The table came from immunoSEQ multiplex PCR; TCRdb's copy has only in-frame clones and leaves some out. The sample has about 70,000 clones; 85% to 90% are singletons. Study-wide points: Which antigen the expanded peripheral T cells recognized is unknown. CD8+ T cells (on average) carried more expanded clones than CD4+ T cells.

The receptor's source is an adult with an advanced solid tumor such as melanoma, head and neck, liver or kidney cancer. The sample consisted of CD4+ or CD8+ T cells sorted from blood, taken in a trial of the OX40 agonist ivuxolimab. V usage is TRBV5-8 and J usage is TRBJ2-7; TRBD1 matches at 7 bases. CDR3 nucleotide sequence: TGTGCCAGCAGGCTACAGGGGTACGAGCAGTACTTC. The encoded protein is CASRLQGYEQYF.